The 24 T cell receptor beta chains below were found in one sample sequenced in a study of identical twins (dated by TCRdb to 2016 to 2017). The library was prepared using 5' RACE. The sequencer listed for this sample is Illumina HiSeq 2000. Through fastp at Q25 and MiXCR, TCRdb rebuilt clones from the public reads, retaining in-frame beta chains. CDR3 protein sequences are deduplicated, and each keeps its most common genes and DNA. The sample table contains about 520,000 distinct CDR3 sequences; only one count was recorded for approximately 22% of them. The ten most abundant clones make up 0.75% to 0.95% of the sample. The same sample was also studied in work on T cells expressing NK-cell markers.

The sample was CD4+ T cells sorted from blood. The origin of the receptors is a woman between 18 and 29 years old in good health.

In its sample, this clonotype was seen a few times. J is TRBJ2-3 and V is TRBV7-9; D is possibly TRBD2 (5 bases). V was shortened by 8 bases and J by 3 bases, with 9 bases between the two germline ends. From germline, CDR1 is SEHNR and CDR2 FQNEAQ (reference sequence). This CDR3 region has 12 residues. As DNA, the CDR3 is TGTGCCAGCGCCCTAGCAACAGATACGCAGTATTTT. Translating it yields CASALATDTQYF.

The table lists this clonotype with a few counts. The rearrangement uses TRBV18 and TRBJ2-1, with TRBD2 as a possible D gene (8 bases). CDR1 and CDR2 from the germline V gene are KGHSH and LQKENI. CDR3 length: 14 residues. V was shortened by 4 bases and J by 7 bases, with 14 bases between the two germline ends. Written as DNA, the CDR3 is TGTGCCAGCTCACGGATAGCGGGACAGAATGAGCAGTTCTTC. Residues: CASSRIAGQNEQFF.

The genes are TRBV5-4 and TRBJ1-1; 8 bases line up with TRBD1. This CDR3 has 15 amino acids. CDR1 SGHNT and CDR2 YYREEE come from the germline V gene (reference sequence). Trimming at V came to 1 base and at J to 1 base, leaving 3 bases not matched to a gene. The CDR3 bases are TGTGCCAGCAGCTTGCCAGGGACAGGGAACACTGAAGCTTTCTTT. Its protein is CASSLPGTGNTEAFF.

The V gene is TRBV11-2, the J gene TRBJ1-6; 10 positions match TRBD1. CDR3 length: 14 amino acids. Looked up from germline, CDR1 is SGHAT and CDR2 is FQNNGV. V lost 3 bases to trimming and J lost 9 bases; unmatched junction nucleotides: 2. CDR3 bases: TGTGCCAGCAGCTTGGGGACAGGGGTTTCACCCCTCCACTTT. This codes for CASSLGTGVSPLHF.

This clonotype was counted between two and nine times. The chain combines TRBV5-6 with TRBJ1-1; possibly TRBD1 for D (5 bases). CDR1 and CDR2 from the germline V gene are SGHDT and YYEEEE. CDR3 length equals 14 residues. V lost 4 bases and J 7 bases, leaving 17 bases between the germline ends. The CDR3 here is CASSPAGTDREAFF. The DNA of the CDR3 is TGTGCCAGCAGCCCGGCCGGGACGGACCGTGAAGCTTTCTTT.

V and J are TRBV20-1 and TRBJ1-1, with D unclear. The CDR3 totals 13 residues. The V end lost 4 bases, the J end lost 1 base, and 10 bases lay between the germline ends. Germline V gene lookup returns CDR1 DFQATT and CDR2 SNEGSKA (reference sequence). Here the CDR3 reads CSATRAANTEAFF. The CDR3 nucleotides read TGCAGTGCTACAAGGGCAGCGAACACTGAAGCTTTCTTT.

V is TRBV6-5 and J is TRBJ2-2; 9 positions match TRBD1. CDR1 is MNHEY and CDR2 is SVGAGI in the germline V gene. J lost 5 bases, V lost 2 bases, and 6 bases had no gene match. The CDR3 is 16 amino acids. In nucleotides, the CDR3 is TGTGCCAGCAGTTACAAGGGGACAGGGAAAACCGGGGAGCTGTTTTTT. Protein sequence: CASSYKGTGKTGELFF.

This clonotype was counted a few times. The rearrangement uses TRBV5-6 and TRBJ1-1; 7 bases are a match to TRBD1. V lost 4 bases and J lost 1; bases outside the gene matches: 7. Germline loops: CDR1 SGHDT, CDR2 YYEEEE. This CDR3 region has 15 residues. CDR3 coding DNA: TGTGCCAGCAGCAGGGAACAGGGGTGGAACACTGAAGCTTTCTTT. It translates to CASSREQGWNTEAFF. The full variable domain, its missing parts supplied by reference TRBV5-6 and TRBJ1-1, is DAGVTQSPTHLIKTRGQQVTLRCSPKSGHDTVSWYQQALGQGPQFIFQYYEEEERQRGNFPDRFSGHQFPNYSSELNVNALLLGDSALYLCASSREQGWNTEAFFGQGTRLTVV.

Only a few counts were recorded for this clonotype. Here the CDR3 DNA reads TGCAGTGCTAGGAAAAGCGGGAGCACAGATACGCAGTATTTT. Protein sequence: CSARKSGSTDTQYF. The chain recombines TRBV20-1 with TRBJ2-3, with D possibly matching TRBD2 (6 bases). Germline V gene sequence: CDR1 DFQATT, CDR2 SNEGSKA (reference sequence). Between the trimmed V and J ends, which lost 3 bases and 0 bases, there was a span of 10 bases. The CDR3 extends over 14 amino acids.

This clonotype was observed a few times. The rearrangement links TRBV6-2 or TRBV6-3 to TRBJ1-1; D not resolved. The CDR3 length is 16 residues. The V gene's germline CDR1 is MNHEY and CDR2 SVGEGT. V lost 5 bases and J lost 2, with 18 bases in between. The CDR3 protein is CASSPQPMDPNTEAFF. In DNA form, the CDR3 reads TGTGCCAGCAGTCCGCAGCCCATGGATCCTAACACTGAAGCTTTCTTT.

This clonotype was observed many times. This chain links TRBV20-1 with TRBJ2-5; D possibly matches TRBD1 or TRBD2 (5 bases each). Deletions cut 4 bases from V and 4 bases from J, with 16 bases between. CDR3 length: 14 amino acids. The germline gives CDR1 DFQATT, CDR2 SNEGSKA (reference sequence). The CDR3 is CSAILGDGGETQYF. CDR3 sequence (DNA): TGCAGTGCTATTTTGGGGGACGGAGGAGAGACCCAGTACTTC.

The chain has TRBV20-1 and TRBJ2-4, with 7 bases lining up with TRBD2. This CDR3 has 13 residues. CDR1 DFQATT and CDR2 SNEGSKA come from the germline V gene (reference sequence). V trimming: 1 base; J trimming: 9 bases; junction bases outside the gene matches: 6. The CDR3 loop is CSARAPGGVIQYF. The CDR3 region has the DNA TGCAGTGCTAGAGCCCCGGGAGGAGTCATTCAGTACTTC.

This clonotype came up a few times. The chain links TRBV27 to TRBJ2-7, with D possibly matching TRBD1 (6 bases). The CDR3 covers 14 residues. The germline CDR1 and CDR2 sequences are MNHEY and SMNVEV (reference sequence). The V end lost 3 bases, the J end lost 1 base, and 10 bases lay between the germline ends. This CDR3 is CASSFSDRSYEQYF. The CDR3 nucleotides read TGTGCCAGCAGTTTCTCGGACAGATCCTACGAGCAGTACTTC.

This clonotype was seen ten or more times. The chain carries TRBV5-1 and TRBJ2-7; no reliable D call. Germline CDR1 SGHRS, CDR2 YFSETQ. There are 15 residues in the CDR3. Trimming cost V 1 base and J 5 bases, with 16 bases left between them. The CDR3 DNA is TGCGCCAGCAGCTTGCCCGGCAATGGGCTACACGAGCAGTACTTC. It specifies CASSLPGNGLHEQYF. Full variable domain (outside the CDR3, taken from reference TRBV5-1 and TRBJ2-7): KAGVTQTPRYLIKTRGQQVTLSCSPISGHRSVSWYQQTPGQGLQFLFEYFSETQRNKGNFPGRFSGRQFSNSRSEMNVSTLELGDSALYLCASSLPGNGLHEQYFGPGTRLTVT.

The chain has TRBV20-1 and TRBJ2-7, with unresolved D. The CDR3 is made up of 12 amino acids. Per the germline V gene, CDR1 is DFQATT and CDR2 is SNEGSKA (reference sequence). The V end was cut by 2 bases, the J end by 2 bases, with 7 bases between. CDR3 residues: CSARRRPYEQYF. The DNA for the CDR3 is TGCAGTGCTAGAAGACGGCCCTACGAGCAGTACTTC.

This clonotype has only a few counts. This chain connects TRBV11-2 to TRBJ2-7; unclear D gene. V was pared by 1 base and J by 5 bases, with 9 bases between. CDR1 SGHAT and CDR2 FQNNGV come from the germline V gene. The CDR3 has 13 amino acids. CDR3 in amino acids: CASSLVKYHEQYF. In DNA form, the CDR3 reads TGTGCCAGCAGCTTAGTCAAGTATCACGAGCAGTACTTC.

The CDR3 DNA sequence: TGTGCCAGCAGCTTGGTTGGGACAGGGACGTTGGGGTCACCCCTCCACTTT. Translated: CASSLVGTGTLGSPLHF. The chain joins TRBV5-5 to TRBJ1-6, with 9 bases lining up with TRBD1. CDR3 length: 17 amino acids. V was pared by 0 bases and J by 10 bases, with 11 bases of the junction left unmatched. Germline V gene sequence: CDR1 SGHKS, CDR2 YYEKEE (reference sequence).

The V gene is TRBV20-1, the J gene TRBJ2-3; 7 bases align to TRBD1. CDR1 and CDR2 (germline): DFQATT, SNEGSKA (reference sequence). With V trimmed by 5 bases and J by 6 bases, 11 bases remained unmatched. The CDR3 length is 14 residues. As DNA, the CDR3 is TGCAGTGCTTTGCGACAGGGTGTCTCCGATACGCAGTATTTT. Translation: CSALRQGVSDTQYF.

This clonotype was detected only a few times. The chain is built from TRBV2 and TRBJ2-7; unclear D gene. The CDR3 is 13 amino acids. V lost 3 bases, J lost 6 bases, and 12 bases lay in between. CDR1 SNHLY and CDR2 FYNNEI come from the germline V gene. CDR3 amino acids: CASSESSLSEQYF. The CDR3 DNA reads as TGTGCCAGCAGTGAGAGCTCCCTGAGCGAGCAGTACTTC. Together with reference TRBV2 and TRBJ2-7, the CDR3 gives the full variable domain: EPEVTQTPSHQVTQMGQEVILRCVPISNHLYFYWYRQILGQKVEFLVSFYNNEISEKSEIFDDQFSVERPDGSNFTLKIRSTKLEDSAMYFCASSESSLSEQYFGPGTRLTVT.

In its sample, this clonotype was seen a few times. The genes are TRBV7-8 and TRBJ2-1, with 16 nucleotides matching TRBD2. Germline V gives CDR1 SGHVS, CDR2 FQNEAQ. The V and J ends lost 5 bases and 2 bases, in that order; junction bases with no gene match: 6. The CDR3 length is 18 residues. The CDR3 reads CASSPGTSGRATYNEQFF. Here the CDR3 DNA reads TGTGCCAGCAGCCCCGGGACTAGCGGGAGGGCAACCTACAATGAGCAGTTCTTC.

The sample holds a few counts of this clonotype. CDR3 coding DNA: TGTGCCAGCTCGAGGGCTAGCGGGAGCTACGAGCAGTACTTC. Translating it yields CASSRASGSYEQYF. The J gene is TRBJ2-7, the V gene TRBV6-2 or TRBV6-3; 10 bases are a match to TRBD2. The CDR3 is 14 residues long. J lost 3 bases, V lost 8 bases, and 7 bases had no gene match. Germline V gene data show CDR1 as MNHEY and CDR2 as SVGEGT.

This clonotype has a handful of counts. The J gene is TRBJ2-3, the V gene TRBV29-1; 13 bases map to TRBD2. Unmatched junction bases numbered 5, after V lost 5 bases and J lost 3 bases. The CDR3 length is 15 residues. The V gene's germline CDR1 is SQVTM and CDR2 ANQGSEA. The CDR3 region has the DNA TGCAGCGTTCCGGGACTAGCGGGAAGTACAGATACGCAGTATTTT. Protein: CSVPGLAGSTDTQYF.

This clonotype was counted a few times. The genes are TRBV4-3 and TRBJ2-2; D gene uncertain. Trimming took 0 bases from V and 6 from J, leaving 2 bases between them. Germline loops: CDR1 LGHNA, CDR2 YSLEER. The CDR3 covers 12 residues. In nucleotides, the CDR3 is TGCGCCAGCAGCCAAGAATCCGGGGAGCTGTTTTTT. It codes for CASSQESGELFF.

The CDR3 DNA sequence: TGTGCCAGCAGCGCCCATTACTGGGGGCAGTACTTC. It translates to CASSAHYWGQYF. The genes are TRBV2 and TRBJ2-7; D is ambiguous. The CDR3 contains 12 residues. V shed 6 bases and J shed 9 bases, with 15 bases lying between them. Germline-derived CDR1 and CDR2 are SNHLY and FYNNEI.